Below, 32 T cell receptor beta chains from the same sample are listed, as sequenced in a study of radiation and T cells in renal cell carcinoma. Documented time point: blood 2 weeks post-SBRT. Treatment in this sample: 15 Gy SBRT to primary tumor, nephrectomy 4 weeks later. Assay used: immunoSEQ multiplex PCR; TCRdb lists only in-frame clones, some missing. The data hold around 120,000 clones, with 75% to 90% observed a single time. Sample: blood, taken from a patient whose treatment included radiotherapy and nephrectomy. These receptors were collected from a woman aged 55-70 years with renal cell carcinoma.

The chain links TRBV19 to TRBJ1-5, with unresolved D. This CDR3 contains 16 residues. The V gene lost 4 bases and the J gene lost 6 bases, with 19 bases spanning the gap. Germline V gene sequence: CDR1 LNHDA, CDR2 SQIVND (reference sequence). The CDR3 DNA sequence: TGTGCCAGTAGTAAGAGGACGGATTCTCGGAGTCAGCCCCAGCATTTT. Its protein is CASSKRTDSRSQPQHF.

The V call is TRBV7-2, the J call TRBJ2-5, with D perhaps TRBD1 or TRBD2 (6 bases each). The DNA end is a closer match to TRBJ2-7, so the J assignment may be wrong. CDR3 length: 14 residues. CDR1 SGHTA and CDR2 FQGNSA come from the germline V gene. CDR3 in amino acids: CASSLSGAIYEQYF. The CDR3 DNA reads as TGTGCCAGCAGCTTATCGGGGGCGATCTACGAGCAGTACTTC.

The J gene is TRBJ2-1, the V gene TRBV11-2, with a possible D match to TRBD1 (6 bases). This CDR3 spans 15 amino acids. V was pared by 3 bases and J by 7 bases, with 16 bases between. Per germline, CDR1 SGHAT and CDR2 FQNNGV. CDR3: CASSFAGARGNEQFF. CDR3 DNA sequence: TGTGCCAGCAGCTTTGCAGGGGCTAGGGGAAATGAGCAGTTCTTC.

This rearrangement joins TRBV9 to TRBJ2-4; 12 bases agree with TRBD1. Trimming at V came to 2 bases and at J to 0 bases, leaving 6 bases not matched to a gene. The CDR3 totals 18 residues. CDR1 SGDLS and CDR2 YYNGEE come from the germline V gene. In nucleotides, the CDR3 is TGTGCCAGCAGCGTGGGACAGGGGGCCGGGGTAGCCAAAAACATTCAGTACTTC. Its translation: CASSVGQGAGVAKNIQYF. The variable domain in full, completed from reference TRBV9 and TRBJ2-4, reads DSGVTQTPKHLITATGQRVTLRCSPRSGDLSVYWYQQSLDQGLQFLIQYYNGEERAKGNILERFSAQQFPDLHSELNLSSLELGDSALYFCASSVGQGAGVAKNIQYFGAGTRLSVL.

This clone was picked up one time. The same CDR3 can be traced to other DNA sequences in this sample. The rearrangement links TRBV19 to TRBJ2-1; 7 nucleotides agree with TRBD2. Germline lookup yields CDR1 LNHDA and CDR2 SQIVND (reference sequence). The V and J ends lost 3 bases and 4 bases, in that order; junction bases with no gene match: 0. CDR3 length: 13 amino acids. CDR3 amino acids: CASSMGGYNEQFF. Written as DNA, the CDR3 is TGTGCCAGTAGTATGGGGGGGTACAATGAGCAGTTCTTC.

V usage is TRBV28 and J usage is TRBJ1-1; D gene ambiguous. V was trimmed by 4 bases and J by 3 bases, leaving 12 bases between them. The length of the CDR3 is 14 residues. The germline CDR1 and CDR2 sequences are MDHEN and SYDVKM. For the CDR3, the DNA is TGTGCCAGCAGTTCCAGCCCAGGAGACACTGAAGCTTTCTTT. It translates to CASSSSPGDTEAFF.

The chain is built from TRBV11-2 and TRBJ2-1; 12 nucleotides align to TRBD2. Germline CDR1 is SGHAT and CDR2 is FQNNGV. The J segment lost 9 bases and the V segment lost 5 bases, leaving 11 bases of the junction unmatched. The CDR3 loop spans 16 amino acids. CDR3 coding DNA: TGTGCCAGCAGCCCCAGACTAGCGGGGGCTCGGGGTGAGCAGTTCTTC. This translates into CASSPRLAGARGEQFF.

The chain recombines TRBV6-5 with TRBJ2-2; D unclear. Germline CDR1 MNHEY, CDR2 SVGAGI. V was cut by 2 bases and J by 6 bases, with 16 bases left in between. This CDR3 is 16 amino acids long. CDR3: CASSYTFGLVAGELFF. CDR3 DNA sequence: TGTGCCAGCAGTTACACTTTCGGGCTAGTTGCCGGGGAGCTGTTTTTT.

A single count supports this clone. This sample also contains other DNA sequences that code for the same CDR3. This chain uses TRBV7-9 with TRBJ2-7; D not resolved. This CDR3 contains 13 residues. The germline V gene has CDR1 SEHNR and CDR2 FQNEAQ (reference sequence). V was clipped by 2 bases and J by 0 bases, with 5 bases between them. CDR3 loop: CASSLPGSYEQYF. In DNA form, the CDR3 reads TGTGCCAGCAGCTTACCGGGCTCCTACGAGCAGTACTTC.

The chain joins TRBV11-2 to TRBJ2-3; D is possibly TRBD1 or TRBD2 (6 bases each). Per germline, CDR1 SGHAT and CDR2 FQNNGV. The CDR3 loop spans 15 amino acids. Trimming shortened V by 2 bases and J by 6 bases, and 15 bases separated the two germline ends. In DNA, the CDR3 is TGTGCCAGCAGCTTAAGGGGGGCGCGGGCGGATACGCAGTATTTT. It translates to CASSLRGARADTQYF.

The chain is built from TRBV29-1 and TRBJ2-7, with TRBD1 as a possible D gene (6 bases). V was pared by 0 bases and J by 3 bases, with 18 bases between. CDR1 and CDR2 from the germline V gene are SQVTM and ANQGSEA. The CDR3 is 16 residues long. The CDR3 spells CSVEESLTGKLYEQYF. For the CDR3, the DNA is TGCAGCGTTGAAGAGTCTTTAACAGGGAAACTCTACGAGCAGTACTTC.

The rearrangement uses TRBV9 and TRBJ1-5; D is undetermined. V lost 3 bases, J lost 4 bases, and 14 bases lay in between. Germline CDR1 is SGDLS and CDR2 is YYNGEE. The CDR3 extends over 15 amino acids. The chain's CDR3 is CASSAGTDKNQPQHF. The CDR3 DNA reads as TGTGCCAGCAGCGCCGGTACAGACAAAAATCAGCCCCAGCATTTT. Using reference TRBV9 and TRBJ1-5 for the parts outside the CDR3, the full variable domain is DSGVTQTPKHLITATGQRVTLRCSPRSGDLSVYWYQQSLDQGLQFLIQYYNGEERAKGNILERFSAQQFPDLHSELNLSSLELGDSALYFCASSAGTDKNQPQHFGDGTRLSIL.

The V call is TRBV19, the J call TRBJ1-2; D possibly corresponds to TRBD1 (5 bases). The CDR3 sequence is 15 residues long. CDR1 LNHDA and CDR2 SQIVND come from the germline V gene (reference sequence). With 3 bases removed from V and 1 base from J, the gap between germline ends came to 12 bases. The CDR3 spells CASSIGDAINYGYTF. For the CDR3, the DNA is TGTGCCAGTAGTATCGGGGACGCCATTAACTATGGCTACACCTTC.

The V call is TRBV10-2, the J call TRBJ1-4, with unresolved D. The CDR3 has 12 residues. The germline gives CDR1 WSHSY, CDR2 SAAADI. V lost 8 bases and J 7 bases, leaving 11 bases between the germline ends. CDR3 nucleotide sequence: TGCGCCAGCTCCTTCTCCTTTGAAAAACTGTTTTTT. Its protein product is CASSFSFEKLFF.

The chain carries TRBV21-1 and TRBJ2-1; the D call in the table, TRBD2, was not verified against the DNA. TRBV21-1 represents a pseudogene. The CDR3 has 14 amino acids. CDR3 bases: TGTGCCAGCAGCAAAATACGGGACTACAATGAGCAGTTCTTC. This encodes CASSKIRDYNEQFF.

The V call is TRBV5-1, the J call TRBJ1-1; 8 positions match TRBD1. V gave up 3 bases and J gave up 5 bases; unmatched junction bases: 9. CDR1 SGHRS and CDR2 YFSETQ come from the germline V gene. There are 15 residues in the CDR3. CDR3 region: CASSSAPTGVTEAFF. CDR3 DNA: TGCGCCAGCAGCTCCGCTCCGACAGGGGTTACTGAAGCTTTCTTT.

Only a few counts were recorded for this clone. The chain is built from TRBV11-2 and TRBJ1-2; D is uncertain. V lost 0 bases, J lost 1 base, and 12 bases lay in between. Germline values: CDR1 SGHAT, CDR2 FQNNGV. The CDR3 has 16 amino acids. Here the CDR3 reads CASSLEPGSFNYGYTF. In DNA form, the CDR3 reads TGTGCCAGCAGCTTAGAACCCGGCAGCTTTAACTATGGCTACACCTTC.

V and J are TRBV5-6 and TRBJ2-3, with 9 bases identical to TRBD2. V trimming: 2 bases; J trimming: 3 bases; junction bases outside the gene matches: 7. This CDR3 contains 16 residues. From germline, CDR1 is SGHDT and CDR2 YYEEEE. The CDR3 loop reads CASSLRGRAWTDTQYF. CDR3 sequence (DNA): TGTGCCAGCAGCTTACGCGGGAGGGCCTGGACAGATACGCAGTATTTT.

This CDR3 reads CASSQASGEINEQFF. The CDR3 DNA is TGTGCCAGCAGCCAAGCTAGCGGGGAGATCAATGAGCAGTTCTTC. V and J are TRBV16 and TRBJ2-1, with TRBD2 matching over 9 bases. Germline CDR1 reads KGHSY; CDR2 reads FQNENV. The CDR3 runs 15 residues. V lost 2 bases, J lost 6 bases, and 5 bases stayed unmatched.

Many counts were recorded for this clone. The rearrangement links TRBV9 to TRBJ1-1; perhaps TRBD1 as D (6 bases). V was trimmed by 0 bases and J by 1 base, leaving 7 bases between them. Germline V gene sequence: CDR1 SGDLS, CDR2 YYNGEE. This CDR3 is built from 14 residues. CDR3 nucleotide sequence: TGTGCCAGCAGCGTAGTGGGGGCGAACACTGAAGCTTTCTTT. Encoded protein: CASSVVGANTEAFF.

This chain connects TRBV5-4 to TRBJ2-7; maybe TRBD1 (6 bases). The germline V and J ends were trimmed by 1 base and 2 bases, with 10 bases remaining between them. This CDR3 region has 14 residues. The germline gives CDR1 SGHNT, CDR2 YYREEE (reference sequence). The CDR3 nucleotides read TGTGCCAGCAGCTTGAGGACAGCAACCTACGAGCAGTACTTC. Protein: CASSLRTATYEQYF.

This rearrangement joins TRBV5-1 to TRBJ2-1; 7 nucleotides line up with TRBD2. This CDR3 is built from 13 residues. The germline gives CDR1 SGHRS, CDR2 YFSETQ. V shed 0 bases and J 10 bases; nucleotides not matched to a gene: 4. The CDR3 loop reads CASSLDPSGEQFF. The CDR3 region has the DNA TGCGCCAGCAGCTTGGACCCTAGCGGCGAGCAGTTCTTC.

This chain links TRBV28 with TRBJ1-5, with TRBD1 as a possible D gene (5 bases). The germline V gene has CDR1 MDHEN and CDR2 SYDVKM. The CDR3 is made up of 14 amino acids. V was pared by 6 bases and J by 4 bases, with 13 bases between. The chain's CDR3 is CASSSRGVNQPQHF. In nucleotides, the CDR3 is TGTGCCAGCAGCTCGAGGGGAGTGAATCAGCCCCAGCATTTT.

The V and J genes are TRBV9 and TRBJ2-4, with a weak D call TRBD1 (5 bases). Trimming cost V 0 bases and J 6 bases, with 10 bases left between them. The CDR3 covers 14 residues. Germline lookup yields CDR1 SGDLS and CDR2 YYNGEE. CDR3 DNA: TGTGCCAGCAGCGTAGCCAGGGAAGGAAACATTCAGTACTTC. This encodes CASSVAREGNIQYF.

V gene TRBV6-6 combines with J gene TRBJ1-2; D perhaps matches TRBD1 (5 bases). V lost 0 bases to trimming and J lost 9 bases, with 17 bases between them. The CDR3 loop spans 15 amino acids. The V gene's germline CDR1 is MNHNY and CDR2 SVGAGI (reference sequence). The CDR3, as DNA: TGTGCCAGCAGTTACTCGAATGAAGGGGAAGTAAGCTACACCTTC. Protein: CASSYSNEGEVSYTF.

This clone was counted only a few times. The chain uses TRBV5-1 and TRBJ1-5, with D hard to call. This CDR3 contains 14 residues. Germline CDR1 is SGHRS and CDR2 is YFSETQ. Deletions cut 0 bases from V and 3 bases from J, with 7 bases between. CDR3 protein: CASSLGGPNQPQHF. The CDR3 bases are TGCGCCAGCAGCTTGGGAGGCCCCAATCAGCCCCAGCATTTT.

This rearrangement joins TRBV5-4 to TRBJ2-2; D ambiguous. Germline CDR1 is SGHNT and CDR2 is YYREEE (reference sequence). The CDR3 contains 13 residues. Trimming shortened V by 0 bases and J by 2 bases, and 2 bases separated the two germline ends. In nucleotides, the CDR3 is TGTGCCAGCAGCTTGGGAAACACCGGGGAGCTGTTTTTT. This encodes CASSLGNTGELFF.

This chain uses TRBV5-5 with TRBJ2-7; no clear D gene. Between the trimmed V and J ends, which lost 0 bases and 1 base, there was a span of 14 bases. Germline V gives CDR1 SGHKS, CDR2 YYEKEE (reference sequence). The CDR3 contains 16 residues. This chain's CDR3 is CASSLEASQASYEQYF. CDR3 in DNA: TGTGCCAGCAGCTTGGAGGCCTCCCAGGCTTCCTACGAGCAGTACTTC.

V usage is TRBV28 and J usage is TRBJ2-5, with TRBD1 identical over 8 bases. Germline V CDR1 and CDR2: MDHEN, SYDVKM. The length of the CDR3 is 17 residues. The ends lost 5 bases at V and 2 bases at J; junction bases unmatched: 13. CDR3 sequence reads: CASSPLLTGASQETQYF. DNA of the CDR3: TGTGCCAGCAGTCCCCTCCTGACAGGGGCCTCTCAAGAGACCCAGTACTTC.

The V gene is TRBV5-4, the J gene TRBJ2-3, with D unclear. Trimming cost V 2 bases and J 1 base, with 11 bases left between them. Per the germline V gene, CDR1 is SGHNT and CDR2 is YYREEE (reference sequence). The CDR3 has 15 residues. CDR3 DNA sequence: TGTGCCAGCAGCTTCCCCGAGCTTGGCACAGATACGCAGTATTTT. Its protein product is CASSFPELGTDTQYF.

This clone has a single count. The rearrangement uses TRBV5-1 and TRBJ2-7; D is undetermined. Per germline, CDR1 SGHRS and CDR2 YFSETQ. CDR3 length: 15 residues. Trimming removed 0 bases at V and 0 bases at J, with 10 bases between. The CDR3 DNA is TGCGCCAGCAGCTTGGGGATTGGGTTCTCCTACGAGCAGTACTTC. Translation gives CASSLGIGFSYEQYF.

The chain carries TRBV12-5 and TRBJ1-1; TRBD1 matches 7 bases. In germline, CDR1 is LGHNT, CDR2 FRNRAP. J lost 7 bases, V lost 2 bases, and 4 bases had no gene match. This CDR3 contains 13 residues. The CDR3 DNA is TGTGCTAGTGGTTTGTCCACAGGGGTTGAAGCTTTCTTT. As protein: CASGLSTGVEAFF.